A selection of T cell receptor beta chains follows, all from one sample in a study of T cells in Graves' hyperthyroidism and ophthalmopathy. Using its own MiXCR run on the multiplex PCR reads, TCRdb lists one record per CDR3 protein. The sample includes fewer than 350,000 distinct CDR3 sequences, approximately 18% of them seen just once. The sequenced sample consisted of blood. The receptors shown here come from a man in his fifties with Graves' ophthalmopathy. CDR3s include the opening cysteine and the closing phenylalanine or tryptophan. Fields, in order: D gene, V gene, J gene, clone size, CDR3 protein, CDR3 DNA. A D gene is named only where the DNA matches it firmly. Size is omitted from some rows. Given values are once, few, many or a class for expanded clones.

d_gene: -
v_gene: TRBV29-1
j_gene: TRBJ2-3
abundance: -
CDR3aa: CSLSEGSDTQYF
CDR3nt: TGCAGCCTCTCCGAGGGTTCAGATACGCAGTATTTT

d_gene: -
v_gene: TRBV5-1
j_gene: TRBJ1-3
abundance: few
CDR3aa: CASSLGNTISGNTIYF
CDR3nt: TGCGCCAGCAGCCTGGGAAACACGATCTCTGGAAACACCATATATTTT

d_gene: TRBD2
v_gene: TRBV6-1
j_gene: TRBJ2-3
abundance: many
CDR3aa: CASSELAGAADTQYF
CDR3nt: TGTGCCAGCAGTGAGCTAGCGGGAGCGGCAGATACGCAGTATTTT

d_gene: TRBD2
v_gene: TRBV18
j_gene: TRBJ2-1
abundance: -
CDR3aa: CASSQRELLNNEQFF
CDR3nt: TGTGCCAGCTCACAGCGGGAGTTGTTGAACAATGAGCAGTTCTTC

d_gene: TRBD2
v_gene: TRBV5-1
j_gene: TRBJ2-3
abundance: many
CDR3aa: CASSRTLTSGLSTDTQYF
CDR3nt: TGCGCCAGCAGCCGAACGTTGACTAGCGGCCTTTCCACAGATACGCAGTATTTT

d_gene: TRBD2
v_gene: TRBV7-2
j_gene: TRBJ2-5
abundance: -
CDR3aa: CASSLRLAGVSGETQYF
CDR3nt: TGTGCCAGCAGCCTCCGACTAGCGGGAGTCTCAGGGGAGACCCAGTACTTC

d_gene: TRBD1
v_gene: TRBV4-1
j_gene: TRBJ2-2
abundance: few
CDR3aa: CASSREGTVLFF
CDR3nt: TGCGCCAGCAGCCGAGAGGGGACAGTCCTGTTTTTT

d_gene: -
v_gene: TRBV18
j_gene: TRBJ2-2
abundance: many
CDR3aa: CASSPYEGAGELFF
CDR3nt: TGTGCCAGCTCACCCTACGAAGGCGCCGGGGAGCTGTTTTTT

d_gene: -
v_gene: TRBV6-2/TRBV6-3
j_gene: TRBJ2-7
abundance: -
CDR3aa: CASSYLIQGEQYF
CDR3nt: TGTGCCAGCAGTTATTTGATCCAGGGCGAGCAGTACTTC

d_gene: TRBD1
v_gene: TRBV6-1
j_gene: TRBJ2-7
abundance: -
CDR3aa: CASSTDRGGPYEQYF
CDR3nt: TGTGCCAGCAGTACAGACAGGGGTGGACCTTACGAGCAGTACTTC

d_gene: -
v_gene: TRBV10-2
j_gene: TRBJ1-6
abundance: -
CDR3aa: CASSDVQGGSYNSPLHF
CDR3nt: TGCGCCAGCAGTGACGTACAGGGAGGGTCCTATAATTCACCCCTCCACTTT